This TCR beta chain comes out of a study of HIV-infected children after antiretroviral therapy interruption. Whole-study context: Most children had recorded EBV and CMV exposure. Interruption-arm sampling covered weeks 0, 12, interruption end (24 or 48), and about 3 years post-study.

Treatment denoted: PENTA 11 planned treatment interruption arm or continuous ART arm. Participants had taken at least three-drug ART for at least 24 weeks. Samples needed at least 5 million viable cryopreserved PBMCs. Unique molecular identifiers were included in an RNA-based 3' RACE TCR library. TCRdb reanalysed the 3' RACE reads using MiXCR and keeps one entry per CDR3 protein. The sample lists roughly 15,000 distinct CDR3 sequences, around 3.2% occurring once. The ends were cut back, 5 bases at V and 7 bases at J, with 11 bases in the middle. The CDR3 spans 13 residues. This clonotype was seen ten or more times.

The chain employs TRBV12-3 or TRBV12-4 and TRBJ1-4; no clear D. Specimen: CD45RA+ CD4+ T cells from PBMCs, collected from a donor given antiretroviral therapy, either interrupted or continuous. Sample subset: naive CD4+ CD45RA+ CD45RO- T cells. This sequence originates from a child aged 2-17 years with HIV. The CDR3 DNA is TGTGCCAGCAGTCGAATGGGGAGTGAAAAACTGTTTTTT. Amino acids: CASSRMGSEKLFF.